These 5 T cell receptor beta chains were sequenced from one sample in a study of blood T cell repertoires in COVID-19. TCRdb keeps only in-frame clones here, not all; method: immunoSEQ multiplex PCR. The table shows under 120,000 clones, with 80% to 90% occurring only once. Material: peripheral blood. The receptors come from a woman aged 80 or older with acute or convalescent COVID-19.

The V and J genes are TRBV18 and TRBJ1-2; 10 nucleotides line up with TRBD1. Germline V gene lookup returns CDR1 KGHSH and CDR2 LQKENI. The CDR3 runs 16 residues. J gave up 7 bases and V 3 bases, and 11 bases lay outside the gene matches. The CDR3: CASSPVTGTGVRGYTF. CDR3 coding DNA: TGTGCCAGCTCACCCGTAACCGGGACAGGGGTCCGTGGCTACACCTTC.

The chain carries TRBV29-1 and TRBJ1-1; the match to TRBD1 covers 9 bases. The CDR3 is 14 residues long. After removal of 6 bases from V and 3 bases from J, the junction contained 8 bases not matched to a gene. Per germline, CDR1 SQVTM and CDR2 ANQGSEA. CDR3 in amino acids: CSVRTGAQYTEAFF. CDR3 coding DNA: TGCAGCGTCAGGACAGGGGCCCAATACACTGAAGCTTTCTTT.

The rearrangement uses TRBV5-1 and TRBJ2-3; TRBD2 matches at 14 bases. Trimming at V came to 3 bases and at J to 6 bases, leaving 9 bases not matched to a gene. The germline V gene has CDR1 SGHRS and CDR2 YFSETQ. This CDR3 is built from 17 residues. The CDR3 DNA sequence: TGCGCCAGCAGCTCCCTAGGACTAGCGGGGGGACATGATACGCAGTATTTT. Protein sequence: CASSSLGLAGGHDTQYF.

CDR3 residues: CASSPRFGQGAWEQYF. The CDR3 nucleotides are TGTGCCAGCAGTCCCCGGTTTGGACAGGGGGCTTGGGAGCAGTACTTC. The genes are TRBV28 and TRBJ2-7; 11 bases are a match to TRBD1. J was trimmed by 7 bases and V by 5 bases; bases with no gene match: 13. This CDR3 is 16 amino acids long. CDR1 is MDHEN, CDR2 SYDVKM, per germline. The full variable domain, in which reference TRBV28 and TRBJ2-7 provide the parts outside the CDR3, is DVKVTQSSRYLVKRTGEKVFLECVQDMDHENMFWYRQDPGLGLRLIYFSYDVKMKEKGDIPEGYSVSREKKERFSLILESASTNQTSMYLCASSPRFGQGAWEQYFGPGTRLTVT.

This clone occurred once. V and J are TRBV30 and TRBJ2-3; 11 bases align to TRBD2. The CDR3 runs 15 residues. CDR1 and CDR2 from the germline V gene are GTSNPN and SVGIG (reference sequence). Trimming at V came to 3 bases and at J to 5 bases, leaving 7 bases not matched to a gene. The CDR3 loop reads CAWSSLAGARDTQYF. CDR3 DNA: TGTGCCTGGAGCTCACTAGCGGGGGCGAGAGATACGCAGTATTTT.